Following are 7 T cell receptor beta chains from one sample sequenced in a study of CD8 T cells in ankylosing spondylitis. Points from the study as a whole: What seemed typical of ankylosing spondylitis blood was a TCR beta motif built from eight highly homologous variants.

What these receptors recognize is not known. In TCRdb, the 5' RACE reads were re-called with MiXCR into one record per CDR3 protein. The sample lists roughly 400,000 distinct CDR3 sequences; 20% to 25% were seen once. The sequencing sample was made of blood, either unsorted or a sorted T cell fraction (not recorded which). These receptors were obtained from a male donor with ankylosing spondylitis.

This sequence joins TRBV15 and TRBJ2-5; a possible D gene is TRBD2 (5 bases). The CDR3 is made up of 15 amino acids. Germline V gives CDR1 LNHNV, CDR2 YYDKDF (reference sequence). V lost 0 bases, J lost 1 base, and 9 bases lay in between. CDR3 protein: CATSRDLAGQETQYF. As DNA, the CDR3 is TGTGCCACCAGCAGAGATTTGGCGGGCCAAGAGACCCAGTACTTC.

The J gene is TRBJ2-7, the V gene TRBV5-1; D remains unclear. Germline CDR1 is SGHRS and CDR2 is YFSETQ. V lost 1 base to trimming and J lost 2 bases, with 10 bases between them. CDR3 length: 14 residues. In nucleotides, the CDR3 is TGCGCCAGCAGCTTGTCACCTCGGGCCTACGAGCAGTACTTC. The encoded protein is CASSLSPRAYEQYF.

This clonotype turned up a few times. This chain connects TRBV29-1 to TRBJ1-2, with no clear D. The germline V and J ends were trimmed by 2 bases and 4 bases, with 11 bases remaining between them. Germline CDR1 and CDR2: SQVTM and ANQGSEA. The CDR3 contains 13 residues. DNA of the CDR3: TGCAGCGTTGAAATCGGCAGTTCCTATGGCTACACCTTC. Translation: CSVEIGSSYGYTF. The full variable domain, rest sourced from reference TRBV29-1 and TRBJ1-2, is SAVISQKPSRDICQRGTSLTIQCQVDSQVTMMFWYRQQPGQSLTLIATANQGSEATYESGFVIDKFPISRPNLTFSTLTVSNMSPEDSSIYLCSVEIGSSYGYTFGSGTRLTVV.

In this sample, this clonotype turned up a few times. The J gene is TRBJ1-6, the V gene TRBV20-1; D remains unclear. The germline gives CDR1 DFQATT, CDR2 SNEGSKA (reference sequence). V gave up 0 bases and J gave up 0 bases, with 9 bases separating them. The CDR3 has 16 residues. As DNA, the CDR3 is TGCAGTGCTAGAGACTTCCAAAGCTCCTATAATTCACCCCTCCACTTT. This gives the protein CSARDFQSSYNSPLHF.

V usage is TRBV5-1 and J usage is TRBJ2-1; D gene unclear. CDR3 size: 14 residues. From germline, CDR1 is SGHRS and CDR2 YFSETQ. Between the trimmed V and J ends, which lost 4 bases and 6 bases, there was a span of 14 bases. CDR3 sequence reads: CASSPTIPSNEQFF. The CDR3 coding sequence is TGCGCCAGCAGCCCCACTATTCCTAGCAATGAGCAGTTCTTC.

This clonotype showed up just a few times. The J gene is TRBJ2-3, the V gene TRBV20-1; TRBD2 agrees at 12 bases. J lost 2 bases, V lost 5 bases, and 17 bases had no gene match. The CDR3 totals 19 residues. The germline gives CDR1 DFQATT, CDR2 SNEGSKA (reference sequence). This CDR3 is CSALTPIGLAGGTTDTQYF. DNA of the CDR3: TGCAGTGCTCTAACTCCTATCGGGCTAGCGGGAGGGACCACAGATACGCAGTATTTT.

CDR3 coding DNA: TGTGCCAGCAGTTCTCCAGCGGAGTTTCTGTACCAAGAGACCCAGTACTTC. This gives the protein CASSSPAEFLYQETQYF. The chain has TRBV6-2 or TRBV6-3 and TRBJ2-5, with D possibly being TRBD2 (5 bases). Germline loops: CDR1 MNHEY, CDR2 SVGEGT. With 4 bases removed from V and 0 bases from J, the gap between germline ends came to 18 bases. The CDR3 covers 17 residues.